The 26 T cell receptor beta chains below were found in one sample sequenced in a study of cytomegalovirus exposure and HLA in healthy donors. Assay used: immunoSEQ multiplex PCR; TCRdb lists only in-frame clones, some missing. The table records some 250,000 clones, about 90% of them present only once. Sequencing was done on a sample of PBMCs. The receptors originated from a woman in her 30s in good health and CMV-seropositive.

This clone has only a few counts. This chain connects TRBV6-6 to TRBJ1-2, with 8 bases aligning to TRBD1. V lost 5 bases and J lost 12; bases outside the gene matches: 5. The CDR3 length is 11 residues. Germline lookup yields CDR1 MNHNY and CDR2 SVGAGI (reference sequence). The CDR3 region is CASSPQGANTF. DNA of the CDR3: TGTGCCAGCAGTCCGCAGGGGGCGAACACCTTC.

The chain has TRBV7-8 and TRBJ1-1, with D maybe TRBD1 (6 bases). From germline, CDR1 is SGHVS and CDR2 FQNEAQ. This CDR3 region has 13 residues. The V end lost 3 bases, the J end lost 4 bases, and 9 bases lay between the germline ends. The CDR3 DNA is TGTGCCAGCAGCTTGGGGGCGAGCACTGAAGCTTTCTTT. Translated: CASSLGASTEAFF.

In DNA form, the CDR3 reads TGTGCCAGCAGCCCAACCCTACCTGCGGTGAACACTGAAGCTTTCTTT. It translates to CASSPTLPAVNTEAFF. The chain combines TRBV27 with TRBJ1-1; D unclear. From germline, CDR1 is MNHEY and CDR2 SMNVEV (reference sequence). V was clipped by 6 bases and J by 0 bases, with 17 bases between them. The CDR3 loop spans 16 amino acids.

The V gene is TRBV5-1, the J gene TRBJ2-7; 16 bases fit TRBD2. V was clipped by 4 bases and J by 5 bases; unmatched bases: 9. Germline loops: CDR1 SGHRS, CDR2 YFSETQ. CDR3 length equals 17 residues. CDR3 DNA sequence: TGCGCCAGCAGCGAACCCGGGACTAGCGGGAGGGCCCACGAGCAGTACTTC. This translates into CASSEPGTSGRAHEQYF.

The chain is built from TRBV29-1 and TRBJ1-2; TRBD1 matches at 9 bases. With 4 bases clipped from V and 9 bases from J, the junction kept 6 bases outside the gene matches. The CDR3 consists of 12 residues. Per germline, CDR1 SQVTM and CDR2 ANQGSEA. CDR3 in amino acids: CSVVDRGFRYTF. The CDR3 DNA reads as TGCAGCGTTGTGGACAGGGGATTTCGCTACACCTTC.

The CDR3: CASSQIGLAGELFF. The CDR3 region has the DNA TGCGCCAGCAGCCAAATCGGACTGGCAGGGGAGCTGTTTTTT. The V call is TRBV4-1, the J call TRBJ2-2, with a tentative D call TRBD2 (5 bases). Germline values: CDR1 MGHRA, CDR2 YSYEKL. Trimming stripped 2 bases from V and 8 bases from J, with 12 bases between. The CDR3 is 14 amino acids.

The chain links TRBV10-3 to TRBJ1-2; no clear D. The CDR3 totals 12 residues. Germline-derived CDR1 and CDR2 are ENHRY and SYGVKD. Trimming took off 3 bases at V and 9 bases at J, with 11 bases between the two ends. The CDR3 DNA follows: TGTGCCATCAGTGATAGCGGCCCGAGCTACACCTTC. It translates to CAISDSGPSYTF.

V is TRBV6-4 and J is TRBJ2-3; tentative D call: TRBD2 (6 bases). V was trimmed by 2 bases and J by 5 bases, leaving 17 bases between them. CDR1 MRHNA and CDR2 SNTAGT come from the germline V gene. This CDR3 spans 16 amino acids. This chain's CDR3 is CASSDHFGTAGDTQYF. The CDR3 DNA is TGTGCCAGCAGTGACCACTTTGGGACTGCGGGAGATACGCAGTATTTT.

V usage is TRBV4-1 and J usage is TRBJ2-1; D may be TRBD1 (6 bases). V lost 1 base and J 3 bases, leaving 13 bases between the germline ends. Germline CDR1 MGHRA, CDR2 YSYEKL. The CDR3 has 16 amino acids. The CDR3 region has the DNA TGCGCCAGCAGCCAAGGGGACACCCTTATCTACAATGAGCAGTTCTTC. Protein product: CASSQGDTLIYNEQFF.

The V gene is TRBV7-9, the J gene TRBJ2-3; 8 bases agree with TRBD2. Trimming at V came to 5 bases and at J to 1 base, leaving 8 bases not matched to a gene. This CDR3 region has 16 residues. Germline-derived CDR1 and CDR2 are SEHNR and FQNEAQ (reference sequence). The CDR3 reads CASSRALAEGTDTQYF. For the CDR3, the DNA is TGTGCCAGCAGCCGAGCACTAGCGGAGGGCACAGATACGCAGTATTTT.

This chain joins TRBV27 and TRBJ2-1; TRBD2 matches at 7 bases. The germline V gene encodes CDR1 MNHEY and CDR2 SMNVEV (reference sequence). The J segment lost 7 bases and the V segment lost 5 bases, leaving 17 bases of the junction unmatched. The CDR3 consists of 17 residues. CDR3 residues: CASSPLGLAVRKNEQFF. In DNA, the CDR3 is TGTGCCAGCAGTCCACTTGGCCTAGCGGTGCGTAAAAATGAGCAGTTCTTC.

The chain employs TRBV30 and TRBJ2-2; 15 bases fit TRBD2. From germline, CDR1 is GTSNPN and CDR2 SVGIG (reference sequence). V shed 3 bases and J 7 bases; nucleotides not matched to a gene: 3. The CDR3 runs 15 residues. The CDR3 region has the DNA TGTGCCTGGAGCCGGACTAGCGGGAGGGTCGGGGAGCTGTTTTTT. It codes for CAWSRTSGRVGELFF.

V is TRBV6-5 and J is TRBJ1-2, with unresolved D. The CDR3 contains 16 residues. Deletions cut 4 bases from V and 2 bases from J, with 17 bases between. Germline V CDR1 and CDR2: MNHEY, SVGAGI. Here the CDR3 DNA reads TGTGCCAGCAGTTTATCCACCTCGCAGAACAACTATGGCTACACCTTC. Translation: CASSLSTSQNNYGYTF.

The chain joins TRBV27 to TRBJ2-7; 10 bases align to TRBD1. The germline gives CDR1 MNHEY, CDR2 SMNVEV (reference sequence). V trimming: 5 bases; J trimming: 5 bases; junction bases outside the gene matches: 9. The CDR3 contains 15 residues. The CDR3 protein is CASSNTGTGVHEQYF. CDR3 nucleotides: TGTGCCAGCAGTAATACCGGGACAGGGGTACACGAGCAGTACTTC.

J is TRBJ2-1 and V is TRBV9; 7 bases match TRBD2. The CDR3 contains 13 residues. V lost 7 bases to trimming and J lost 6 bases; unmatched junction nucleotides: 7. Per germline, CDR1 SGDLS and CDR2 YYNGEE. CDR3 in DNA: TGTGCCAGCGTAAGGGAGGGCATCAATGAGCAGTTCTTC. Amino acids: CASVREGINEQFF.

The J gene is TRBJ2-1, the V gene TRBV6-4, with 14 bases that match TRBD2. Germline V gene data show CDR1 as MRHNA and CDR2 as SNTAGT. The V gene end was trimmed by 0 bases and the J gene end by 13 bases; junction bases not matched to a gene: 8. The CDR3 extends over 16 amino acids. The CDR3 nucleotides are TGTGCCAGCAGTGACTCCTCTATGACTAGCGGGAGGGCCCAGTTCTTC. Translated: CASSDSSMTSGRAQFF.

This clone came up a few times. The V gene is TRBV28, the J gene TRBJ1-2; 7 nucleotides agree with TRBD1. CDR3 length equals 14 residues. CDR1 is MDHEN, CDR2 SYDVKM, per germline. The V segment lost 5 bases and the J segment 0 bases; nucleotides outside the gene matches: 3. CDR3 coding DNA: TGTGCCAGCAGTCCAGGGGGTACTAACTATGGCTACACCTTC. It yields the protein CASSPGGTNYGYTF.

The chain employs TRBV28 and TRBJ2-3, with D possibly being TRBD2 (5 bases). Trimming removed 4 bases from V and 1 base from J, with 18 bases in between. The germline V gene has CDR1 MDHEN and CDR2 SYDVKM. This CDR3 is 17 amino acids long. CDR3 nucleotides: TGTGCCAGCAGTTCGCCGTTTGGCGGAGGCCGCACAGATACGCAGTATTTT. Its protein is CASSSPFGGGRTDTQYF.

The V call is TRBV27, the J call TRBJ2-5; D ambiguous. Germline V gene sequence: CDR1 MNHEY, CDR2 SMNVEV (reference sequence). This CDR3 comprises 14 residues. Trimming pared 3 bases from V and 0 bases from J, leaving 8 bases between. The CDR3 loop is CASSFLGYQETQYF. As DNA, the CDR3 is TGTGCCAGCAGTTTCCTAGGTTACCAAGAGACCCAGTACTTC.

The gene calls are TRBV6-6 and TRBJ1-1, with 8 bases fitting TRBD1. The CDR3 extends over 15 amino acids. Germline CDR1 reads MNHNY; CDR2 reads SVGAGI (reference sequence). V gave up 5 bases and J gave up 1 base; unmatched junction bases: 6. The CDR3: CASSPQGVGNTEAFF. DNA for the CDR3: TGTGCCAGCAGTCCACAGGGGGTTGGGAACACTGAAGCTTTCTTT.

V and J are TRBV27 and TRBJ1-2; 8 bases are shared with TRBD1. Germline CDR1 MNHEY, CDR2 SMNVEV (reference sequence). The V gene end was trimmed by 0 bases and the J gene end by 4 bases; junction bases not matched to a gene: 4. CDR3 length: 15 residues. The CDR3 DNA follows: TGTGCCAGCAGTTTATCGACAGGGGCCCCCTATGGCTACACCTTC. Translation gives CASSLSTGAPYGYTF.

CDR3 nucleotides: TGTGCCAGCAGCCAAAGGGGAAGGACAGGCCTCTCTGGGGCCAACGTCCTGACTTTC. Translation gives CASSQRGRTGLSGANVLTF. This sequence joins TRBV14 and TRBJ2-6, with 7 positions matching TRBD1. The length of the CDR3 is 19 residues. From germline, CDR1 is SGHDN and CDR2 FVKESK. J was trimmed by 0 bases and V by 2 bases; bases with no gene match: 10.

The CDR3 DNA reads as TGTGCCAGCAGCTTGGACAGGGGGGAGACCCAGTACTTC. It specifies CASSLDRGETQYF. The chain carries TRBV13 and TRBJ2-5; 10 positions agree with TRBD1. The CDR3 spans 13 residues. Per germline, CDR1 PRHDT and CDR2 FYEKMQ (reference sequence). V was clipped by 3 bases and J by 5 bases; unmatched bases: 0.

The V and J genes are TRBV2 and TRBJ1-5; tentative D call: TRBD1 (5 bases). Between the trimmed V and J ends, which lost 4 bases and 6 bases, there was a span of 16 bases. CDR3 length: 15 residues. CDR1 is SNHLY, CDR2 FYNNEI, per germline. The CDR3 loop reads CASSAYGGLGQPQHF. In DNA, the CDR3 is TGTGCCAGCAGTGCCTATGGGGGGTTGGGTCAGCCCCAGCATTTT.

Here the CDR3 DNA reads TGTGCCATCAGTGAGTATCTAGGACAGGGGTTAAGAGCCGAGAACACTGAAGCTTTCTTT. This gives the protein CAISEYLGQGLRAENTEAFF. The genes are TRBV10-3 and TRBJ1-1; 9 bases map to TRBD1. This CDR3 region has 20 residues. Trimming at V came to 1 base and at J to 1 base, leaving 16 bases not matched to a gene. Germline V gives CDR1 ENHRY, CDR2 SYGVKD.

The chain combines TRBV5-1 with TRBJ2-3; no clear D. Trimming removed 6 bases at V and 5 bases at J, with 19 bases between. The CDR3 sequence is 15 residues long. Per germline, CDR1 SGHRS and CDR2 YFSETQ. The CDR3 is CASTLTGSGGDTQYF. The DNA for the CDR3 is TGCGCCAGCACCCTAACCGGGTCCGGCGGAGATACGCAGTATTTT.